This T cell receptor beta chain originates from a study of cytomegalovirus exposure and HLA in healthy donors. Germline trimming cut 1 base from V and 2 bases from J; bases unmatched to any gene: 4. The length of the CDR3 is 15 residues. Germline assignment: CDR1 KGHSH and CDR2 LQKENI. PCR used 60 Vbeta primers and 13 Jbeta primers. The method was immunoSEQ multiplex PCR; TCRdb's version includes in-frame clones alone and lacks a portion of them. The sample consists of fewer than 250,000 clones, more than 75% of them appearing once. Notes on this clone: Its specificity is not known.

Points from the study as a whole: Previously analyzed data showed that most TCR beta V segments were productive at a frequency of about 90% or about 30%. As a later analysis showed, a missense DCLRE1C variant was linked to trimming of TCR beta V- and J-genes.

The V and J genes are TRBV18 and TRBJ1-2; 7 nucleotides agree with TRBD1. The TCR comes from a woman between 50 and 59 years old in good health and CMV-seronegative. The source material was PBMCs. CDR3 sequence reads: CASSPRLQGNYGYTF. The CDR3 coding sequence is TGTGCCAGCTCACCACGCCTACAGGGGAACTATGGCTACACCTTC. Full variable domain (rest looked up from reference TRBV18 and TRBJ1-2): NAGVMQNPRHLVRRRGQEARLRCSPMKGHSHVYWYRQLPEEGLKFMVYLQKENIIDESGMPKERFSAEFPKEGPSILRIQQVVRGDSAAYFCASSPRLQGNYGYTFGSGTRLTVV.